The entry below describes one T cell receptor (beta chain). Per the original data handling: For nucleated cells, counts were estimated from reference gene primer amplification. The data were produced by immunoSEQ multiplex PCR, yet TCRdb's version contains in-frame clones alone and is incomplete. The DNA was the basis for D and trimming; V, J and clone size are from that table. The sample yields 11,000 to 15,000 clones, 83% seen once. Germline V gives CDR1 MNHEY, CDR2 SVGAGI. This CDR3 has 15 amino acids. V lost 8 bases to trimming and J lost 1 base; unmatched junction nucleotides: 8. This entry is derived from a study of blood T cell repertoires in COVID-19. Study-wide background: COVID-19 samples collected from the United States, Italy and Spain covered acute and convalescent phases. PBMCs, B-cell-depleted T cells, or T cells provided the cDNA or gDNA that made up the material.

This clonotype was sampled from a woman aged 55-70 years with acute or convalescent COVID-19. Specimen: peripheral blood. The V gene is TRBV6-5, the J gene TRBJ1-5, with TRBD1 matching 7 bases. The CDR3 reads CASQGQVGSNQPQHF. CDR3 bases: TGTGCCAGCCAAGGACAGGTCGGAAGCAATCAGCCCCAGCATTTT.